Below are 2 T cell receptor beta chains sequenced from a single sample in a study of blood T cell repertoires in COVID-19. Using immunoSEQ multiplex PCR, the repertoire was profiled, and TCRdb retains in-frame clones only, with some absent. The sample records 200,000 to 300,000 clones, approximately 80% being singletons. Specimen: peripheral blood. The receptors here all came from an elderly woman with COVID-19, enrolled during active disease.

This clone appeared many times. The same CDR3 can be traced to other DNA sequences in this sample. J is TRBJ1-1 and V is TRBV7-3; D uncertain. Between the trimmed V and J ends, which lost 3 bases and 3 bases, there was a span of 8 bases. CDR1 and CDR2 (germline): SGHTA, FQGTGA. The CDR3 has 13 residues. The CDR3 nucleotides are TGTGCCAGCAGCTTTTGGAGGGACACTGAAGCTTTCTTT. Protein product: CASSFWRDTEAFF. Supplemented by reference TRBV7-3 and TRBJ1-1, the full variable domain reads GAGVSQTPSNKVTEKGKYVELRCDPISGHTALYWYRQSLGQGPEFLIYFQGTGAADDSGLPNDRFFAVRPEGSVSTLKIQRTERGDSAVYLCASSFWRDTEAFFGQGTRLTVV.

The rearrangement uses TRBV14 and TRBJ2-5; the match to TRBD2 covers 11 bases. Trimming removed 4 bases from V and 1 base from J; junction bases left unmatched: 5. Germline CDR1 and CDR2: SGHDN and FVKESK. The CDR3 has 16 amino acids. The CDR3 protein is CASSPTSGGIQETQYF. CDR3 bases: TGTGCCAGCAGCCCCACTAGCGGGGGTATCCAAGAGACCCAGTACTTC.